This T cell receptor beta chain was documented in a study of early T cells in non-severe SARS-CoV-2 infection. Separate cDNA molecules each had unique molecular identifiers attached to them. TCRdb independently ran MiXCR on the 5' RACE reads; one entry per CDR3 protein. The table has tens of thousands of distinct CDR3 sequences, around a tenth seen once. This clonotype was found many times. Its target is not known. CDR1 is MNHNS, CDR2 SASEGT, per germline. This CDR3 has 11 residues. V gave up 10 bases and J gave up 4 bases, with 10 bases separating them. Study-wide results and caveats: The matching step, a VDJdb search, favored anti-spike CD8 responses and missed private and CD4 specificities.

This material consisted of whole blood, taken at baseline. The sequence derives from an adult who was a healthcare worker with PCR-confirmed SARS-CoV-2 infection or an uninfected control (not recorded which). The chain carries TRBV6-1 and TRBJ1-2; D not certain. Here the CDR3 DNA reads TGTGCCACCCAGCCTCTCTATGGCTACACCTTC. This encodes CATQPLYGYTF.